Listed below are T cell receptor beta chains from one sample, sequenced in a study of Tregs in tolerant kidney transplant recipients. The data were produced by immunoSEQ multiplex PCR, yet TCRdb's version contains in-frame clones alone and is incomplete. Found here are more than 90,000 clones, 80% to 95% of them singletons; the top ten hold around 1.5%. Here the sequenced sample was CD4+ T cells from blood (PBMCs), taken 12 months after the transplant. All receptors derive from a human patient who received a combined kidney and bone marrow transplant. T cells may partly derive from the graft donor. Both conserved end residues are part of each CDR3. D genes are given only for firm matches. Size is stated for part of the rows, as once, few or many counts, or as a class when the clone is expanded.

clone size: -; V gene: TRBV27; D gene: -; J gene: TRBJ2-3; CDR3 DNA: TGTGCCAGCAGTTTACTAGCGTGGAATAGGGCAGATACGCAGTATTTT; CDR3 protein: CASSLLAWNRADTQYF
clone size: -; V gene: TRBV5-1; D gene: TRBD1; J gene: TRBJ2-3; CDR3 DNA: TGCGCCAGCACTCTCGCCCGGACAGGAGGCACAGATACGCAGTATTTT; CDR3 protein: CASTLARTGGTDTQYF
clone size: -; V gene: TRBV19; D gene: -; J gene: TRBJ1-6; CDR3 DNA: TGTGCCAACCCTAGCTCCTATAATTCCCCCCTCCACTTT; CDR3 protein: CANPSSYNSPLHF
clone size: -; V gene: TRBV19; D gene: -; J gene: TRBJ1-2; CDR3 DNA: TGTGCCAGCGACAACACCTATGGCTACACCTTC; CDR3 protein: CASDNTYGYTF
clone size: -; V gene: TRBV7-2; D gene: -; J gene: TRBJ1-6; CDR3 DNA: TGTGCCAGCAGACAGGTTAATTCCCCCCTCCACTTT; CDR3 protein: CASRQVNSPLHF
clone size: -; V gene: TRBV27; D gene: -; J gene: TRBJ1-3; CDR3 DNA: TGTGCCAGCAGTTTACGAGGGCCAGGAAACACCATATATTTT; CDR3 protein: CASSLRGPGNTIYF
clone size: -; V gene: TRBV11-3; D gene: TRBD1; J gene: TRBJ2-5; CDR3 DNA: TGTGCCAGCAGCCCGGGACAGGGGCGGGAGACCCAGTACTTC; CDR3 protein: CASSPGQGRETQYF
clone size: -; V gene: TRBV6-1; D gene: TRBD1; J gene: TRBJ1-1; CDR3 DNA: TGTGCCAGCAGTGAATGGGCAGGGGGGACTGAAGCTTTCTTT; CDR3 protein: CASSEWAGGTEAFF
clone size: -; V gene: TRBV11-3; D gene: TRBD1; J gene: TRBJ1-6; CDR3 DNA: TGTGCCAGCAGCTTTATATGGGACAGAAATTCACCCCTCCACTTT; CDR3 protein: CASSFIWDRNSPLHF
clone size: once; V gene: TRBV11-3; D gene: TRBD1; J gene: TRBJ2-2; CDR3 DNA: TGTGCCAGCAGCTTACAGGGGGCGGCGAACACCGGGGAGCTGTTTTTT; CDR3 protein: CASSLQGAANTGELFF
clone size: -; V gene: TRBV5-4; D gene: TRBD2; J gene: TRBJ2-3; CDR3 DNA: TGTGCCAGCAGCCTGACGGGGACTACCGATACGCAGTATTTT; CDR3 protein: CASSLTGTTDTQYF
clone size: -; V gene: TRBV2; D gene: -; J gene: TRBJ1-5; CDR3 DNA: TGTGCCAGCAGTTACAGGTTTTATAGCAATCAGCCCCAGCATTTT; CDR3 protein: CASSYRFYSNQPQHF
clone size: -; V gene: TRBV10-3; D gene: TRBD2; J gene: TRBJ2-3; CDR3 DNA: TGTGCCATCAGTGACACCAAAGCGGGAGGCACAGATACGCAGTATTTT; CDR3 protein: CAISDTKAGGTDTQYF
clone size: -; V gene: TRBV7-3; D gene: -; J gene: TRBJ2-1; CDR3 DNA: TGTGCCAGCAGCTTTGGAGCTTCCTACAATGAGCAGTTCTTC; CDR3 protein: CASSFGASYNEQFF
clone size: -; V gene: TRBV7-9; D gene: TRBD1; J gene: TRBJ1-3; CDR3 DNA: TGTGCCAGCAGCTTGGGATACGGGACAGGGGTAGGAAACACCATATATTTT; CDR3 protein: CASSLGYGTGVGNTIYF
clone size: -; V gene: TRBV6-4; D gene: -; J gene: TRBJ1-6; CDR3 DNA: TGTGCCAGCAGTGACTGGGGGAGGGACTCCTATAATTCACCCCTCCACTTT; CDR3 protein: CASSDWGRDSYNSPLHF
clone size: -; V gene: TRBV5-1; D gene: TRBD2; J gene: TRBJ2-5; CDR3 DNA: TGCGCCAGCAGCCCGCTCGGGAGGCCGTGGGAGACCCAGTACTTC; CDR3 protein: CASSPLGRPWETQYF
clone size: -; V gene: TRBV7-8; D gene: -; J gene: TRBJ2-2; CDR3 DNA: TGTGCCAGCAGCCGACAGTTCACCGGGGAGCTGTTTTTT; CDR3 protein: CASSRQFTGELFF
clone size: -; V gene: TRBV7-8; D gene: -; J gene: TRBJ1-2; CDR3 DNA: TGTGCCAGCAGTATGGGCGGAGGGTTTGACTATGGCTACACCTTC; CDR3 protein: CASSMGGGFDYGYTF
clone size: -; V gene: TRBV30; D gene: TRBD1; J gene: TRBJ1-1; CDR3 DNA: TGTGCCTGGAGCACGGACAGGGGGCGTGAAGCTTTCTTT; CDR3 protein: CAWSTDRGREAFF
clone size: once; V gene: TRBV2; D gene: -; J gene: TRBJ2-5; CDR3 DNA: TGTGCCAGCAGCTTCCAGAAGGAGACCCAGTACTTC; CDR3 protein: CASSFQKETQYF
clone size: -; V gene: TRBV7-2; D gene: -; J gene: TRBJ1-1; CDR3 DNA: TGTGCCAGCAGCTTTACGGGTAGCACTGAAGCTTTCTTT; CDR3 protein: CASSFTGSTEAFF
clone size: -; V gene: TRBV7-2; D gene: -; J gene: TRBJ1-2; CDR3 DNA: TGTGCCAGCAGCCGACAGGTTCCGGCCTATGGCTACACCTTC; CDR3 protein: CASSRQVPAYGYTF
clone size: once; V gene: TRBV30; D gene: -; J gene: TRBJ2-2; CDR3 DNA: TGTGCCTGGAGTATGAGTCTAGCGAACACCGGGGAGCTGTTTTTT; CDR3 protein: CAWSMSLANTGELFF
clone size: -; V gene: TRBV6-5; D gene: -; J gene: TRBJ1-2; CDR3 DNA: TGTGCCAGCACAGGGGATCCCCTTAACTATGGCTACACCTTC; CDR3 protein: CASTGDPLNYGYTF
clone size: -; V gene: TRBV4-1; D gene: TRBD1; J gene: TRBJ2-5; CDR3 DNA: TGCGCCAGCAGCCAATTCTCAGGGGGCGAAACCCAATGGACCCAGTACTTC; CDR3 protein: CASSQFSGGETQWTQYF
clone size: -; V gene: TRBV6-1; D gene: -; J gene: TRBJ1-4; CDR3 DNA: TGTGCCAGCAGTACCAACAGGGCGGGTGAAAAACTGTTTTTT; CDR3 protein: CASSTNRAGEKLFF
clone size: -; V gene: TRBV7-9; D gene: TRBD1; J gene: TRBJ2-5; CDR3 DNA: TGTGCCAGCAGCTTGGTTTTGACAGGGTGGCAAGAGACCCAGTACTTC; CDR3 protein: CASSLVLTGWQETQYF
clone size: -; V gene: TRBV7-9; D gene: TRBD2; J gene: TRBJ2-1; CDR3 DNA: TGTGCCAGCAGCCGCGGGCCCTCCGGGGGGAACAATGAGCAGTTCTTC; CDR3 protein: CASSRGPSGGNNEQFF
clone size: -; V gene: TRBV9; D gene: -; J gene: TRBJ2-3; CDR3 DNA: TGTGCCAGCAGCGTAGCGGGAGCGGTAGATACGCAGTATTTT; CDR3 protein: CASSVAGAVDTQYF
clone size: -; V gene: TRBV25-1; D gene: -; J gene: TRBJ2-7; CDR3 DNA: TGTGCCAGCAGTGTGAAGCGCCCTAACCCAAGCTCCTACGAGCAGTACTTC; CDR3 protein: CASSVKRPNPSSYEQYF
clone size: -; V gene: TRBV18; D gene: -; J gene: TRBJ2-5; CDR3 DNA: TGTGCCAGCTCACCTGGGGGGTCAGAGACCCAGTACTTC; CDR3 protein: CASSPGGSETQYF
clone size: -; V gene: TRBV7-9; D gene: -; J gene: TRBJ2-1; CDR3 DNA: TGTGCCAGCAGCTTCATCCCGCAGACATATAGCGGAACGGTGTTCTTC; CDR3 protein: CASSFIPQTYSGTVFF
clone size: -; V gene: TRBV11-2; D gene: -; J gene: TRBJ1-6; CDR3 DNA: TGTGCCAGCAGCCTAGGGCAGTATAATTCACCCCTCCACTTT; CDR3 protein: CASSLGQYNSPLHF
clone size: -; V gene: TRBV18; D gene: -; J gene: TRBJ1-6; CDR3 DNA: TGTGCCAGCTCACCTCAAACCCTGAGCTCCTATAATTCACCCCTCCACTTT; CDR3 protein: CASSPQTLSSYNSPLHF
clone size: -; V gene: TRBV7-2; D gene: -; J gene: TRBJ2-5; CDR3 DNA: TGTGCCAGTACGACAGGTCAAGAGACCCAGTACTTC; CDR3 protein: CASTTGQETQYF
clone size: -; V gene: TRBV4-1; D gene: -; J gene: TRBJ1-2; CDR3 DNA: TGCGCCAGCAGTTTCACCGGAGGAGGGAATGGCTACACCTTC; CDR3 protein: CASSFTGGGNGYTF
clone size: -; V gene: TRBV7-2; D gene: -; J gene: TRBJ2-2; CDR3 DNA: TGTGCCAGCAGCTTAGAGAGGGCCGGCGGGGAGCTGTTTTTT; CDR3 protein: CASSLERAGGELFF
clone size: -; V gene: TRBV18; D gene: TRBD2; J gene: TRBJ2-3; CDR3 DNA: TGTGCCAGCTCACCGACCCCTAGCGGGGTATCAGATACGCAGTATTTT; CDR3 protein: CASSPTPSGVSDTQYF
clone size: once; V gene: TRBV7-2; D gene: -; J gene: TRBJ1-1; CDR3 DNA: TGTGCCAGCAGCTTACCGCGGGGAAACACTGAAGCTTTCTTT; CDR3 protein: CASSLPRGNTEAFF
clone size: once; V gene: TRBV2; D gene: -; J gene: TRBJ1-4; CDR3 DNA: TGTGCCAGCAGGCAGGGTGTTGCTAATGAAAAACTGTTTTTT; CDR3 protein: CASRQGVANEKLFF
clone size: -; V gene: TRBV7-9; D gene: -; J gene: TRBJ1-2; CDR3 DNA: TGTGCCAGCAGCTTATCGGGGGGCGCCTATGGCTACACCTTC; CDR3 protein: CASSLSGGAYGYTF
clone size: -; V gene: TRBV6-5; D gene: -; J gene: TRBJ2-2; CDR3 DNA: TGTGCCAGCAGTGCGGATACCGGGGAGCTGTTTTTT; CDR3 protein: CASSADTGELFF
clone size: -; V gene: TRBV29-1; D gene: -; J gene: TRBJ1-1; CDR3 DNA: TGCAGCGCACAGAACACTGAAGCTTTCTTT; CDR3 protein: CSAQNTEAFF
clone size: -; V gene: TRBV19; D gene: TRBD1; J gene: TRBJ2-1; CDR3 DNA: TGTGCCAGTAGTACGGGACAGGCCTACAATGAGCAGTTCTTC; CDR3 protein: CASSTGQAYNEQFF
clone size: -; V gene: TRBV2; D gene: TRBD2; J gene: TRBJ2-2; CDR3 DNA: TGTGCCAGCCATCCTTCTAGCGGACTCGGGGAGCTGTTTTTT; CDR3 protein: CASHPSSGLGELFF
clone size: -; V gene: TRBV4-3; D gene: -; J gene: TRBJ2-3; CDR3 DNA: TGCGCCAGCAGCCAAGAGGGTCCGGGGGATGGTAGCACAGATACGCAGTATTTT; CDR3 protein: CASSQEGPGDGSTDTQYF
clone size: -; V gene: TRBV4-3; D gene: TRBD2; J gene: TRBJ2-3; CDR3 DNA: TGCGCCAGCAGCCAAGGGAGGACTAGCGGGGCTAGCACAGATACGCAGTATTTT; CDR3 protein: CASSQGRTSGASTDTQYF
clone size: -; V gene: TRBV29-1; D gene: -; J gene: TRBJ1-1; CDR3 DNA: TGCAGCGTTGTTGGGGGGACTGAAGCTTTCTTT; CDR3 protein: CSVVGGTEAFF
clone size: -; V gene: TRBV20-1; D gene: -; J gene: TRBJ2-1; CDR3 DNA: TGCAGTGCTGGCCTGTACAATGAGCAGTTCTTC; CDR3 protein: CSAGLYNEQFF
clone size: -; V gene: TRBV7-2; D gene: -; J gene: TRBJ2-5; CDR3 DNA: TGTGCCAGCAGCCTGAGGGGGGGCGCAGAGACCCAGTACTTC; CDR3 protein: CASSLRGGAETQYF
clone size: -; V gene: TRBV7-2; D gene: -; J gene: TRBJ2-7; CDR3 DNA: TGTGCCAGCAGCTTAGACAGGGTCACCTACGAGCAGTACTTC; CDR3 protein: CASSLDRVTYEQYF
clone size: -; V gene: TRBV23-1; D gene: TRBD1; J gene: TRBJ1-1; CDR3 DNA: TGCGCCAGCAGTCACCGGGGCGGGACAGGGGCAGGGAACACTGAAGCTTTCTTT; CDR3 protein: CASSHRGGTGAGNTEAFF
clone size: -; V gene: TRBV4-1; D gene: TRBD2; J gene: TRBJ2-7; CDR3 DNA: TGCGCCAGCAGCCAAGTATGGGAGACTAGCGGGAGCTACGAGCAGTACTTC; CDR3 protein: CASSQVWETSGSYEQYF
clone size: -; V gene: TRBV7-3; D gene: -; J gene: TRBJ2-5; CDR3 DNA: TGTGCCAGCAGCCCAAGGGGGGGGCGGGAGACCCAGTACTTC; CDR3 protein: CASSPRGGRETQYF
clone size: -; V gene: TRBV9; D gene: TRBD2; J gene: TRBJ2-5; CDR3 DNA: TGTGCCAGCAGCTCGACTAGCGGGAGAGGAGAGACCCAGTACTTC; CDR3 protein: CASSSTSGRGETQYF
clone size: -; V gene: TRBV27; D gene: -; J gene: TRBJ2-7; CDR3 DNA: TGTGCCAGCAGTTTAGGGGGCCAGGGCTCCTACGAGCAGTACTTC; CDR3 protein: CASSLGGQGSYEQYF
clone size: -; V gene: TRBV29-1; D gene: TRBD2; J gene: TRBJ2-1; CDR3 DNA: TGCAGCGTTGAACCGGCTAGCGGGCTCCGGGCGGAGCAGTTCTTC; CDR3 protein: CSVEPASGLRAEQFF
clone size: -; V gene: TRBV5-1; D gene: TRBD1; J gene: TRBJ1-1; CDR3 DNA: TGCGCCAGCAGCCCCGGACAGGGGGGGATGAACACTGAAGCTTTCTTT; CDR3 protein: CASSPGQGGMNTEAFF